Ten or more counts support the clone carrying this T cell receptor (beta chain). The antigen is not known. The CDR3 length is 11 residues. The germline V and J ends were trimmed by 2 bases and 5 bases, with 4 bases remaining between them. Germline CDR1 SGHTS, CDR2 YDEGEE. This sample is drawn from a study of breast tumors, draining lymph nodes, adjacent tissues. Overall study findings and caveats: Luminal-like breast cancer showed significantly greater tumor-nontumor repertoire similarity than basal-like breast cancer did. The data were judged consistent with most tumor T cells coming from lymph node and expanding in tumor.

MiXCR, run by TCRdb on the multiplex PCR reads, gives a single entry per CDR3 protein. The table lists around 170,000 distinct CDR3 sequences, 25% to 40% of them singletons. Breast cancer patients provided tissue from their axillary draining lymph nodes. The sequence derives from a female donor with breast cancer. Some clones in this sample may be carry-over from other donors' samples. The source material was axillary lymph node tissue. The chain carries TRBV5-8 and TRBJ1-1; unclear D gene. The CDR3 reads CASSLWTEAFF. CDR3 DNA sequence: TGTGCCAGCAGCTTATGGACTGAAGCTTTCTTT.